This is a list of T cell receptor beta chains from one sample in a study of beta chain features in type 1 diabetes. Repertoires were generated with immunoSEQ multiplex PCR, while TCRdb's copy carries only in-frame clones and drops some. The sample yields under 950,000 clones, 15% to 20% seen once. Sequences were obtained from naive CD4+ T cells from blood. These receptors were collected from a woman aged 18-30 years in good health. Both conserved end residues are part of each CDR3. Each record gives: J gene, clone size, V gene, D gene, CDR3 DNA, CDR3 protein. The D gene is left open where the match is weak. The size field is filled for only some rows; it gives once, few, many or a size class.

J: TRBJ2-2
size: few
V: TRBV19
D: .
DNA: TGTGCCAGTAGTAGCGGCCCGAACACCGGGGAGCTGTTTTTT
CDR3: CASSSGPNTGELFF

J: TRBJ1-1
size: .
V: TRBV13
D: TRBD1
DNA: TGTGCCAGCAGCCCCCGACAGGGTGGGTTTGGAAAAGCTTTCTTT
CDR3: CASSPRQGGFGKAFF

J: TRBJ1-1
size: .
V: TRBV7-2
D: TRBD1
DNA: TGTGCCAGCAGCTTAGTCCGACAGGGTCTAAGCACTGAAGCTTTCTTT
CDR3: CASSLVRQGLSTEAFF

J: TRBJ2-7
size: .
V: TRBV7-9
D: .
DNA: TGTGCCAGCAGCCCTTTGGGCCTAACGAGCTCCTACGAGCAGTACTTC
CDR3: CASSPLGLTSSYEQYF

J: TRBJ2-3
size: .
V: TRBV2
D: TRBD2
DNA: TGTGCCAGCAGCGCTGGACTAGTAAGTGATACGCAGTATTTT
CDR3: CASSAGLVSDTQYF

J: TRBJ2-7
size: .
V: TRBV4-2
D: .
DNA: TGTGCCAGCAGCCACCACCCGTCCCGGGGCAGTACCTCTTCCTACGAGCAGTACTTC
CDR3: CASSHHPSRGSTSSYEQYF

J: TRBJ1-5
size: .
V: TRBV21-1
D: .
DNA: TGTGCCAGCTGGAACTCAGGTAGCAATCAGCCCCAGCATTTT
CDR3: CASWNSGSNQPQHF

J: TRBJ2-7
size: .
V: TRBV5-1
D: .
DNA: TGCGCCAGCAGCTCCAACCCCTCCTACGAGCAGTACTTC
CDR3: CASSSNPSYEQYF

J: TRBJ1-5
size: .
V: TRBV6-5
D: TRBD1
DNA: TGTGCCAGCGGGCGGACAGGGAGCAATCAGCCCCAGCATTTT
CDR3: CASGRTGSNQPQHF

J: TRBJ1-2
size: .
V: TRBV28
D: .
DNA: TGTGCCAGCAGTTCGGACGGTAACTATGGCTACACCTTC
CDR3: CASSSDGNYGYTF

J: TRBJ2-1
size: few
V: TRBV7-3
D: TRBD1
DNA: TGTGCCAGCAGCTTAGGCGGGACAGGGGGTTATGAGCAGTTCTTC
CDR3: CASSLGGTGGYEQFF

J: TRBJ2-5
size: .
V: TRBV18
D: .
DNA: TGTGCCAGCTCACCCCACCGGAAGGTTGGCGAGACCCAGTACTTC
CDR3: CASSPHRKVGETQYF

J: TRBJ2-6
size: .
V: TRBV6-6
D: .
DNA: TGTGCCAGCAGCCGGGGCTCTGGGGCCAACGTCCTGACTTTC
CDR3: CASSRGSGANVLTF

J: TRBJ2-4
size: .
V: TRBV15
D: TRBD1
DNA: TGTGCCACCAGCAGAGGGGACAGGGATGACATTCAGTACTTC
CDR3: CATSRGDRDDIQYF

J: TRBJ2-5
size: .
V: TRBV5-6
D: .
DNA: TGTGCCAGCAGCTTCAAGCAGGTCGGCGAGACCCAGTACTTC
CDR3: CASSFKQVGETQYF

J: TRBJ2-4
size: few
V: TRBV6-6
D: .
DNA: TGTGCCAGCATCCAGGGGAACATTCAGTACTTC
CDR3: CASIQGNIQYF

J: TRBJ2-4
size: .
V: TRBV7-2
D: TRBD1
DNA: TGTGCCAGCAGCTCTCAGGGGGCGAACATTCAGTACTTC
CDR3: CASSSQGANIQYF

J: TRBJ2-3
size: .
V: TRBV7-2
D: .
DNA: TGTGCCAGCATCCAAGTGGGAGGCCGCACAGATACGCAGTATTTT
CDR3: CASIQVGGRTDTQYF

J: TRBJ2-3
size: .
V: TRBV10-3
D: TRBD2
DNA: TGTGCCATCTCCGGGGCTAGCGGGAGGGCAGCGGATACGCAGTATTTT
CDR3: CAISGASGRAADTQYF

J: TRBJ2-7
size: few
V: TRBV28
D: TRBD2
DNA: TGTGCCAGCAGTTCCCCCGGGACTAGCGTCGAGCAGTACTTC
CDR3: CASSSPGTSVEQYF

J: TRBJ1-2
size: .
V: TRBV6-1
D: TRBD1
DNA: TGTGCCAGCGAGACGGGGACAGCGACTAACTATGGCTACACCTTC
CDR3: CASETGTATNYGYTF

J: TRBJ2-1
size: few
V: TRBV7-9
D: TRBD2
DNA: TGTGCCAGCAGCAACCAGCGGGAGCGGGTTCGCAATGAGCAGTTCTTC
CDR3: CASSNQRERVRNEQFF

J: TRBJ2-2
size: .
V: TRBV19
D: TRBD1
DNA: TGTGCCAGTAGGGGACCCGGGACAGGGGTTACCGGGGAGCTGTTTTTT
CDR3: CASRGPGTGVTGELFF

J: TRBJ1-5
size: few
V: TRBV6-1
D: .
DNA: TGTGCCAGCAGTAGGGACCTGGGCAATCAGCCCCAGCATTTT
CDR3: CASSRDLGNQPQHF

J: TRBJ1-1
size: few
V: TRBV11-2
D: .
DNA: TGTGCCAGCAGCGTACCGGGACATGCGGACACTGAAGCTTTCTTT
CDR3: CASSVPGHADTEAFF

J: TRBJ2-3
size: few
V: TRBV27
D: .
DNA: TGTGCCAGCAGTTCTGCGGGCACAGATACGCAGTATTTT
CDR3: CASSSAGTDTQYF

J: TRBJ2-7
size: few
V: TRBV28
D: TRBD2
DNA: TGTGCCAGCAGTTTAGAACTAGCGGGAGCTCTTTACGAGCAGTACTTC
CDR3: CASSLELAGALYEQYF

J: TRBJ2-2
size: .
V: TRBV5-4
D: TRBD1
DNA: TGTGCCAGCAGCACGACAGGGGCGGGCACCGGGGAGCTGTTTTTT
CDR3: CASSTTGAGTGELFF